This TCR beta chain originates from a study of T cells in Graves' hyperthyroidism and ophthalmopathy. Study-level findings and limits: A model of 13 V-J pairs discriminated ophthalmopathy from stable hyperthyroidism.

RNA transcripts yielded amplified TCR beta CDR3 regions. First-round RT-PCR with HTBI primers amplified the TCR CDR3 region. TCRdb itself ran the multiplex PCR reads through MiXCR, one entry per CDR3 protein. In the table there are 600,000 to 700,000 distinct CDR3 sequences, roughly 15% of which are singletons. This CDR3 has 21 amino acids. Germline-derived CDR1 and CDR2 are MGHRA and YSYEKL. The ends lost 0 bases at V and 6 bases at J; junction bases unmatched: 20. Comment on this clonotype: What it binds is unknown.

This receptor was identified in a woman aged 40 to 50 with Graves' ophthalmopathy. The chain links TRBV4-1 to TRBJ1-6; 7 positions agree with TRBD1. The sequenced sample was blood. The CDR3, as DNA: TGCGCCAGCAGCCAAGAGGTAACGACAGGGTTCCTGCCCGAAGTTAATTCACCCCTCCACTTT. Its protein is CASSQEVTTGFLPEVNSPLHF.